The clone carrying this TCR beta chain was counted ten times or more. The sample is drawn from a study of neurological immune-mediated disorders. Synthesis of cDNA was performed by 5'RACE using 10-nucleotide random UMIs. TCRdb reprocessed the 5' RACE reads via MiXCR and lists one record per CDR3 protein. The table records 65,000 to 75,000 distinct CDR3 sequences, over 4% of them present only once. The germline V and J ends were trimmed by 9 bases and 1 base, with 7 bases remaining between them. Germline V lookup: CDR1 MNHNS, CDR2 SASEGT. This CDR3 spans 12 amino acids. The chain uses TRBV6-1 and TRBJ1-3, with unresolved D. This receptor was obtained from a human donor with multiple sclerosis. The donor label of this sample is uncertain. Input material: PBMCs. The CDR3 nucleotides are TGTGCCAGTGCGCAGTCTGGAAACACCATATATTTT. Translating it yields CASAQSGNTIYF.